This T cell receptor beta chain was found in a study of T cell responses to AZD1222 COVID-19 vaccine. This CDR3 is built from 13 residues. V was clipped by 3 bases and J by 5 bases, with 11 bases between them. Per germline, CDR1 SGHDT and CDR2 YYEEEE. Assay: immunoSEQ multiplex PCR; the TCRdb copy retains only in-frame clones and omits some. This sample has 100,000 to 150,000 clones; around nine tenths occur once, and the top ten carry less than 6.5%. The source was peripheral blood, collected on day 0 of AZD1222 vaccination. This TCR derives from an adult in good health. The V call is TRBV5-6, the J call TRBJ2-5; possibly TRBD1 or TRBD2 for D (5 bases each). CDR3 residues: CASSYGTSETQYF. CDR3 coding DNA: TGTGCCAGCAGCTACGGGACCTCCGAGACCCAGTACTTC.